Sequencing of this TCR beta chain was carried out in a study of T cells in Graves' hyperthyroidism and ophthalmopathy. Each 10 ml fresh peripheral blood draw supplied the PBMCs. Study conclusions and caveats: In the blood, most expanded thyroid clonotypes above 0.001 appeared as well.

RNA transcripts were the template for amplifying TCR beta CDR3 regions. With the HTBI primer set, the TCR CDR3 went through a first round of RT-PCR. TCRdb itself ran the multiplex PCR reads through MiXCR, one entry per CDR3 protein. The sample includes hundreds of thousands of distinct CDR3 sequences, roughly 15% of them seen just once. This clonotype has ten or more counts. Its antigen is as yet unknown. This CDR3 is 15 amino acids long. CDR1 is SGHAT, CDR2 FQNNGV, per germline. V dropped 5 bases and J dropped 3 bases, with 16 bases sitting between them. The chain has TRBV11-2 and TRBJ1-1, with D possibly matching TRBD1 (5 bases). This TCR was sampled from a young woman with Graves' hyperthyroidism. Input material: blood. The CDR3 here is CASSPGWRAYTEAFF. CDR3 sequence (DNA): TGTGCCAGCAGCCCAGGGTGGAGGGCTTACACTGAAGCTTTCTTT.